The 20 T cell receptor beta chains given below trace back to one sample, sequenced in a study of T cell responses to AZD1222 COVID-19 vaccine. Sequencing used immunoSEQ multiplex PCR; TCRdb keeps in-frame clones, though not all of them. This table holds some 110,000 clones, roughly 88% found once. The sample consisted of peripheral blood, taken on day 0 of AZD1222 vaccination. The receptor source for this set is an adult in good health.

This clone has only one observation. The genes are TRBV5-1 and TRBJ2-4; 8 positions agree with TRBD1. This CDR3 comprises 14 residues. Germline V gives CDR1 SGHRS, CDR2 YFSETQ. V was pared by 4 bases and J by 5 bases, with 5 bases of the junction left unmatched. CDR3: CASSTRTGQNIQYF. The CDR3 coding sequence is TGCGCCAGCAGCACCCGGACAGGGCAAAACATTCAGTACTTC.

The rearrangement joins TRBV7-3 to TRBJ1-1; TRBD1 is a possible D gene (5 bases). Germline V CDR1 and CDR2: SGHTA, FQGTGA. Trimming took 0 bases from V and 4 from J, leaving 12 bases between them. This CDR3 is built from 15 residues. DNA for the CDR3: TGTGCCAGCAGCTTAACGGGAGGGGTTGGCACTGAAGCTTTCTTT. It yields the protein CASSLTGGVGTEAFF.

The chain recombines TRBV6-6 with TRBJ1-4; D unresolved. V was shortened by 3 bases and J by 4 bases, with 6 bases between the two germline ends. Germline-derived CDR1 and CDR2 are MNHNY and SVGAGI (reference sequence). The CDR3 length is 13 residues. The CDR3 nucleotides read TGTGCCAGCAGTTATGAGGGTAATGAAAAACTGTTTTTT. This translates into CASSYEGNEKLFF.

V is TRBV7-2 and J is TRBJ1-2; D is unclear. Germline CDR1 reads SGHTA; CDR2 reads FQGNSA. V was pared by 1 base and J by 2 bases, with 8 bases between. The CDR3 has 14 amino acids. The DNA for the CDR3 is TGTGCCAGCAGCTTAGGATCGGCGAACTATGGCTACACCTTC. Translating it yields CASSLGSANYGYTF.

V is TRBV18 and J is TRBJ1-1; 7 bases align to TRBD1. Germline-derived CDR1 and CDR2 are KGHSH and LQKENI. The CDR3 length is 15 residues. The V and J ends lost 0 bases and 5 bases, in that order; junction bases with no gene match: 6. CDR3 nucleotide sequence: TGTGCCAGCTCACCACCTGGCAGGGGGGGGACTGAAGCTTTCTTT. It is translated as CASSPPGRGGTEAFF.

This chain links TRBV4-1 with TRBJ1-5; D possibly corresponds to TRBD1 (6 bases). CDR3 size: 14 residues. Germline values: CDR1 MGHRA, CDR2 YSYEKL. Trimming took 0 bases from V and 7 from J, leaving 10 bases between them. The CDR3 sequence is CASSQERGTQPQHF. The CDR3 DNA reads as TGCGCCAGCAGCCAAGAGAGGGGGACGCAGCCCCAGCATTTT.

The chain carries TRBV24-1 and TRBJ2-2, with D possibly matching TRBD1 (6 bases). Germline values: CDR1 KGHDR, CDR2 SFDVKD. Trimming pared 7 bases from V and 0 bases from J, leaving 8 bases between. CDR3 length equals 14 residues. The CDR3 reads CATSGTTNTGELFF. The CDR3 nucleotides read TGTGCCACCAGCGGGACAACGAACACCGGGGAGCTGTTTTTT.

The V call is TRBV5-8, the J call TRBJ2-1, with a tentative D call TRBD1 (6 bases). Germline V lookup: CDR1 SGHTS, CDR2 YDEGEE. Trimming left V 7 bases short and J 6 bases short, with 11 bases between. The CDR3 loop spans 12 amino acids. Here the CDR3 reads CASLDRSNEQFF. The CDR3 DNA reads TGTGCCAGCTTAGACAGGAGCAATGAGCAGTTCTTC.

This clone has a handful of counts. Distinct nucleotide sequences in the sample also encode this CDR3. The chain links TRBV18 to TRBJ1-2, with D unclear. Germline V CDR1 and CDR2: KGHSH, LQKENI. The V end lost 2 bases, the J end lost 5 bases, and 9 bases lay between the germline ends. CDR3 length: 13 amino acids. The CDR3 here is CASSPATEYGYTF. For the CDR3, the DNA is TGTGCCAGCTCACCAGCTACTGAGTATGGCTACACCTTC.

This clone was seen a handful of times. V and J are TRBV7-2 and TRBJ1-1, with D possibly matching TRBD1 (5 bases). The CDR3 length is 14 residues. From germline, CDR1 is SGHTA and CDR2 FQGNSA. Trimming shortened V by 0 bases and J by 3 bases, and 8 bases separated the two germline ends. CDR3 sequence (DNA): TGTGCCAGCAGCTTAGCTCAGGGATACACTGAAGCTTTCTTT. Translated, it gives CASSLAQGYTEAFF.

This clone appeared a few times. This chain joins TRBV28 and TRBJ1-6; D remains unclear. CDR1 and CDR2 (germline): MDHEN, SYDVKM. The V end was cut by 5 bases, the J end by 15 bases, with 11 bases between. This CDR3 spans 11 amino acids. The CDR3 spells CASSSRPLLHF. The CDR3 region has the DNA TGTGCCAGCAGTAGTAGGCCTCTCCTCCACTTT.

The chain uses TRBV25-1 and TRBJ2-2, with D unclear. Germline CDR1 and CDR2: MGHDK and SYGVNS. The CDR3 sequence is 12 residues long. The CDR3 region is CAARKAAGELFF. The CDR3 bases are TGTGCTGCGAGGAAGGCCGCCGGGGAGCTGTTTTTT. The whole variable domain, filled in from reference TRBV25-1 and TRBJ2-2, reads EADIYQTPRYLVIGTGKKITLECSQTMGHDKMYWYQQDPGMELHLIHYSYGVNSTEKGDLSSESTVSRIRTEHFPLTLESARPSHTSQYLCAARKAAGELFFGEGSRLTVL.

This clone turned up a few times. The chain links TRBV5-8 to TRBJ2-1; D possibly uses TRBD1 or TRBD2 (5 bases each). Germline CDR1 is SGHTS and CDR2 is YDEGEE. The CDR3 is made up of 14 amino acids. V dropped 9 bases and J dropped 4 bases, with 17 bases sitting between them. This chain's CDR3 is CAILEGRIYNEQFF. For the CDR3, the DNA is TGTGCCATCCTTGAGGGACGGATTTACAATGAGCAGTTCTTC.

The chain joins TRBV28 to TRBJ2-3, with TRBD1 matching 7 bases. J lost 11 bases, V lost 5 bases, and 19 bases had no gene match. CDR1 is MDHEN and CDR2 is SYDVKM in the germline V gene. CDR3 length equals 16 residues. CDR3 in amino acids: CASSIRGTAAVIGQYF. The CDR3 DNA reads TGTGCCAGCAGTATCCGAGGGACAGCCGCGGTGATCGGGCAGTATTTT. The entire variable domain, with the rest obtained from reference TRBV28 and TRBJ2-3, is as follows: DVKVTQSSRYLVKRTGEKVFLECVQDMDHENMFWYRQDPGLGLRLIYFSYDVKMKEKGDIPEGYSVSREKKERFSLILESASTNQTSMYLCASSIRGTAAVIGQYFGPGTRLTVL.

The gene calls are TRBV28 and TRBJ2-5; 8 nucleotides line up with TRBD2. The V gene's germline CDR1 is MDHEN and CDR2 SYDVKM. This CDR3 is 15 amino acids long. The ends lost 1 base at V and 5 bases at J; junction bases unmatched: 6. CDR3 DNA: TGTGCCAGCAGTTTATACTCGGGGGGGAGGGAGACCCAGTACTTC. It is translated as CASSLYSGGRETQYF.

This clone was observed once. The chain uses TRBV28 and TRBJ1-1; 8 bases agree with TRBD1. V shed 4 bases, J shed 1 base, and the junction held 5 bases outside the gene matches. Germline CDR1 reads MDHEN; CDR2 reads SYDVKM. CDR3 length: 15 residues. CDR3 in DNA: TGTGCCAGCAGTTCACCTGGACAGGGGAACACTGAAGCTTTCTTT. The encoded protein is CASSSPGQGNTEAFF.

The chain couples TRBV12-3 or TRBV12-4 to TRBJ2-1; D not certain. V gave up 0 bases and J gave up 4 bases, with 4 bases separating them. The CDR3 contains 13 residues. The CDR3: CASSLAAYNEQFF. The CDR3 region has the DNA TGTGCCAGCAGTTTAGCTGCTTACAATGAGCAGTTCTTC.

CDR3 bases: TGTGCCAGCAGCTTAGGCCCGGGATACCAAGAGACCCAGTACTTC. It encodes CASSLGPGYQETQYF. The J gene is TRBJ2-5, the V gene TRBV7-6; a weak D match, TRBD2 (5 bases). CDR3 size: 15 residues. V was shortened by 1 base and J by 0 bases, with 9 bases between the two germline ends. Germline loops: CDR1 SGHVS, CDR2 FNYEAQ.

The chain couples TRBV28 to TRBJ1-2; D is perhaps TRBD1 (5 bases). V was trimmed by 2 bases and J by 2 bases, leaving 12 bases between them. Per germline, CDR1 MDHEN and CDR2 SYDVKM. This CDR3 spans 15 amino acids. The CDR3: CASSLTGGTNYGYTF. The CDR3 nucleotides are TGTGCCAGCAGTTTAACGGGCGGGACCAACTATGGCTACACCTTC.

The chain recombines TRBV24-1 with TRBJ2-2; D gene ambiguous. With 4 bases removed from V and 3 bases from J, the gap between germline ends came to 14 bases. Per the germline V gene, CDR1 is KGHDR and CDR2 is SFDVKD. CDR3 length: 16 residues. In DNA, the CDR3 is TGTGCCACCAGTGAAGGGTTTGGGTCCCACACCGGGGAGCTGTTTTTT. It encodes CATSEGFGSHTGELFF.